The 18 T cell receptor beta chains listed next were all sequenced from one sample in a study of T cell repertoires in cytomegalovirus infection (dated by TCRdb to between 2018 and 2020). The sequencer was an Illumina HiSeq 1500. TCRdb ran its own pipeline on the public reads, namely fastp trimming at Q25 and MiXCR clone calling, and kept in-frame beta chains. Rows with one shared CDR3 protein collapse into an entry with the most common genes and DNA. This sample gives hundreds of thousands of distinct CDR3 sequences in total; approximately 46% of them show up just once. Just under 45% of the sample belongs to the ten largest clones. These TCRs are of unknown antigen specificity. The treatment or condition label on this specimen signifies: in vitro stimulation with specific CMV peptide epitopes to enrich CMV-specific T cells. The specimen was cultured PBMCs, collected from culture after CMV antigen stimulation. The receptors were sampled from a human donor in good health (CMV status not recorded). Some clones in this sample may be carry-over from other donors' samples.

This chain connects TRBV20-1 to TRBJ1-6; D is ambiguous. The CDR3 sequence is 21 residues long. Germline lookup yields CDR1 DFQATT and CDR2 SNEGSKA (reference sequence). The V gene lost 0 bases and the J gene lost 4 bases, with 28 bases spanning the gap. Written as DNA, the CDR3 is TGCAGTGCTAGAGATGAAGCGGCTCGGCAGCAAACGCGGGAGTATAATTCACCCCTCCACTTT. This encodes CSARDEAARQQTREYNSPLHF.

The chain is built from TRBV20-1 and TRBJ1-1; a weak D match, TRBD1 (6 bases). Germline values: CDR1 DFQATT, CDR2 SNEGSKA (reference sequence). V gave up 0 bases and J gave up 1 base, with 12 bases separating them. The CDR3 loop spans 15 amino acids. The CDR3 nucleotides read TGCAGTGCTAGAGAACCGACAGGCAGGAACACTGAAGCTTTCTTT. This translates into CSAREPTGRNTEAFF.

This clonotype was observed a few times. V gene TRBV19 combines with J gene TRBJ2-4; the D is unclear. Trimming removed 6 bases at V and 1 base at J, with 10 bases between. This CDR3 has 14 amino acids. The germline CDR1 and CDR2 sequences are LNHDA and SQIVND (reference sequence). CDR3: CASRDPLAKNIQYF. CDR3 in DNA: TGTGCCAGTAGGGACCCCTTGGCCAAAAACATTCAGTACTTC.

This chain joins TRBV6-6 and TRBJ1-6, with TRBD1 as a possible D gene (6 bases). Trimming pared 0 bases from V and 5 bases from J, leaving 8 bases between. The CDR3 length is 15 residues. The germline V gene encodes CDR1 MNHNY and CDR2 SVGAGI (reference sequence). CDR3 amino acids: CASSYSRGDNSPLHF. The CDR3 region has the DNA TGTGCCAGCAGTTACTCGAGGGGGGATAATTCACCCCTCCACTTT.

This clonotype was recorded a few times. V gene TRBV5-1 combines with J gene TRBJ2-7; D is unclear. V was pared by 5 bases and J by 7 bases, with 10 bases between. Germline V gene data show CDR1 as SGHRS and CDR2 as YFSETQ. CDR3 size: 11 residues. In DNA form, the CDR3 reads TGCGCCAGCAGGGCAGAAGGAGAGCAGTACTTC. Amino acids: CASRAEGEQYF.

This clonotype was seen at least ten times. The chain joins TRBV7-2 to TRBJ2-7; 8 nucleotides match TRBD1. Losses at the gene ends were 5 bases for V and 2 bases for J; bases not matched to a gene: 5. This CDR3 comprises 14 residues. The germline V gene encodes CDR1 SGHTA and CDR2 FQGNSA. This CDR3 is CASSLSGQAYEQYF. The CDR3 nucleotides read TGTGCCAGCAGCCTCTCGGGACAGGCCTACGAGCAGTACTTC.

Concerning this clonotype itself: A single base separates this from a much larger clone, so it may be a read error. The CDR3 DNA reads as TGTGCCAGCAGCGTAGGGGGAGAGACCCAGTACTTC. This sequence encodes CASSVGGETQYF. The chain links TRBV9 to TRBJ2-5; D call uncertain. The CDR3 runs to 12 residues. Trimming took off 0 bases at V and 4 bases at J, with 4 bases between the two ends. The germline CDR1 and CDR2 sequences are SGDLS and YYNGEE.

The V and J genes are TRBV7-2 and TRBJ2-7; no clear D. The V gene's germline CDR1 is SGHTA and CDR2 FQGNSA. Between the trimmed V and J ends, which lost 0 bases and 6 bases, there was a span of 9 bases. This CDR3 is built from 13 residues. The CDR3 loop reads CASSLARHTEQYF. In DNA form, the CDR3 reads TGTGCCAGCAGCTTAGCGAGGCACACCGAGCAGTACTTC.

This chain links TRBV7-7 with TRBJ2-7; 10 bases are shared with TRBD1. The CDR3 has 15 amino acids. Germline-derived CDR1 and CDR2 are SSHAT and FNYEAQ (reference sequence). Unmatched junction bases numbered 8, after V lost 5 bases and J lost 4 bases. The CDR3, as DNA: TGTGCCAGCAGCGCCGGGACAGGGGAAGGGTACGAGCAGTACTTC. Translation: CASSAGTGEGYEQYF.

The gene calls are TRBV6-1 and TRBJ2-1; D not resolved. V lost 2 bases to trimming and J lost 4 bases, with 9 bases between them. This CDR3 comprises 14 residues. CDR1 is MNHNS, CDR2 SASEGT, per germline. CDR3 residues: CASSEQLNYNEQFF. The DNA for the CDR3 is TGTGCCAGCAGTGAACAATTGAATTACAATGAGCAGTTCTTC.

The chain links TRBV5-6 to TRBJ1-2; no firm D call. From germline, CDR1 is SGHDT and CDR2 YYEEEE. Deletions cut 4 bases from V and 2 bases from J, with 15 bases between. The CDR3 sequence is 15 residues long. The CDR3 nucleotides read TGTGCCAGCAGCCCGCTTAGTTCAAGAAACTATGGCTACACCTTC. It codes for CASSPLSSRNYGYTF.

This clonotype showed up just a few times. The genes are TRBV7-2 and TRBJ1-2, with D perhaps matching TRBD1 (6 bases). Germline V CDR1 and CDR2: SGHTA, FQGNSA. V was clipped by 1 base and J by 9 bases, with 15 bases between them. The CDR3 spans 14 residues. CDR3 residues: CASSLEGGQGRYTF. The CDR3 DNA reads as TGTGCCAGCAGCTTAGAGGGGGGGCAGGGCCGCTACACCTTC.

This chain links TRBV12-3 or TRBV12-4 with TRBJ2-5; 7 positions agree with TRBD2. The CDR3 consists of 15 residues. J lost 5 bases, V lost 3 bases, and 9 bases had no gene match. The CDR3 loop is CASSLTRELMETQYF. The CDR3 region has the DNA TGTGCCAGCAGTTTGACGCGGGAGTTAATGGAGACCCAGTACTTC.

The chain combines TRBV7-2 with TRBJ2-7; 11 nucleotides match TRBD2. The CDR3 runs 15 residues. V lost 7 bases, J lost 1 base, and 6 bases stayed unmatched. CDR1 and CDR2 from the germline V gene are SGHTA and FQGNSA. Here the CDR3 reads CASTVAGGQSYEQYF. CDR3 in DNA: TGTGCCAGCACCGTAGCGGGAGGGCAATCCTACGAGCAGTACTTC.

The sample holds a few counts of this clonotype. The CDR3 DNA is TGTGCCAGCAGTTTCGTCCGATTACAGGGGTTGGAATACGAGCAGTACTTC. It codes for CASSFVRLQGLEYEQYF. The chain couples TRBV12-3 or TRBV12-4 to TRBJ2-7; TRBD1 agrees at 7 bases. The junction had 15 bases not matched to a gene; V was cut back by 3 bases and J by 4 bases. There are 17 residues in the CDR3.

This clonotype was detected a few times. In DNA, the CDR3 is TGTGCCAGCAGCCAACGACCCGGAGTCCACGAGCAGTACTTC. Protein product: CASSQRPGVHEQYF. This chain links TRBV7-9 with TRBJ2-7; no clear D. V lost 5 bases, J lost 5 bases, and 16 bases lay in between. The CDR3 has 14 amino acids. The V gene's germline CDR1 is SEHNR and CDR2 FQNEAQ (reference sequence). The full variable domain, with the rest looked up from reference TRBV7-9 and TRBJ2-7, is DTGVSQNPRHKITKRGQNVTFRCDPISEHNRLYWYRQTLGQGPEFLTYFQNEAQLEKSRLLSDRFSAERPKGSFSTLEIQRTEQGDSAMYLCASSQRPGVHEQYFGPGTRLTVT.

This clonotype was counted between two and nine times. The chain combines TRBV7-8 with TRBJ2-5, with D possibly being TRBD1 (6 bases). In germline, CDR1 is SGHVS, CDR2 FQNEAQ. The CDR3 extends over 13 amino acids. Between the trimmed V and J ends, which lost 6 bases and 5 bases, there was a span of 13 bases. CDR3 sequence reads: CASRYRAGETQYF. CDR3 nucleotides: TGTGCCAGCAGATACAGGGCAGGGGAGACCCAGTACTTC.

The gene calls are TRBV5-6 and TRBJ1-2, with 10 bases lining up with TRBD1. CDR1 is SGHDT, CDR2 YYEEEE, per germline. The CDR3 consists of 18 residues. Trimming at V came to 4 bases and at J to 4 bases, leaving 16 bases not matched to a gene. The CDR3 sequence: CASSRGRQGAVLVYGYTF. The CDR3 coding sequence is TGTGCCAGCAGCCGCGGGAGACAGGGGGCTGTATTGGTCTATGGCTACACCTTC.